This T cell receptor beta chain was sequenced in a study of cytotoxic CD8 clonotypes in ibrutinib-treated CLL. Researchers set a sequencing depth target of 1 in 200,000 to 1 in 1 million T cells. TCRdb's table, derived via immunoSEQ multiplex PCR, lists solely in-frame clones and lacks some. The table has 35,000 to 50,000 clones, roughly three quarters seen once. Germline V gene lookup returns CDR1 SGHVS and CDR2 FQNEAQ. The CDR3 has 14 amino acids. V lost 5 bases, J lost 2 bases, and 12 bases lay in between. This sequence originates from a human donor with chronic lymphocytic leukemia. This sample comprised PBMCs, obtained after 12 months of ibrutinib treatment. The genes are TRBV7-8 and TRBJ2-5, with D unclear. CDR3 residues: CASSPIFVQETQYF. The CDR3 DNA is TGTGCCAGCAGCCCAATTTTCGTGCAAGAGACCCAGTACTTC.